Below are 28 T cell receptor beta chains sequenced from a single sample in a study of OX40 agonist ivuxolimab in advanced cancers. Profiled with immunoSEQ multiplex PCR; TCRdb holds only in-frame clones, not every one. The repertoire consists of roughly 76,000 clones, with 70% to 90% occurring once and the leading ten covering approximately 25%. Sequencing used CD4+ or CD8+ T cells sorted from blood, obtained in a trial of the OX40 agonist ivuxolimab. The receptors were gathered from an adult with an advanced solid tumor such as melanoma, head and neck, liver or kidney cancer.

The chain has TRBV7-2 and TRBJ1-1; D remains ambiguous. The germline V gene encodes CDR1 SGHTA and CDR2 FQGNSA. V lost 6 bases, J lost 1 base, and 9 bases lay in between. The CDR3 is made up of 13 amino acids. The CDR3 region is CASSQQWNTEAFF. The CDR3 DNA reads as TGTGCCAGCAGTCAGCAGTGGAACACTGAAGCTTTCTTT.

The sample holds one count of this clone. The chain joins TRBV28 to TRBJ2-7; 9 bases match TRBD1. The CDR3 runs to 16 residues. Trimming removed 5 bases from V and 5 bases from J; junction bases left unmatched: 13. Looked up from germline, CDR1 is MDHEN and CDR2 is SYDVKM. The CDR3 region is CASSPGGGQGLHEQYF. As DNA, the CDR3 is TGTGCCAGCAGTCCAGGGGGGGGACAGGGTTTACACGAGCAGTACTTC. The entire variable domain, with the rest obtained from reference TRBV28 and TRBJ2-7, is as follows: DVKVTQSSRYLVKRTGEKVFLECVQDMDHENMFWYRQDPGLGLRLIYFSYDVKMKEKGDIPEGYSVSREKKERFSLILESASTNQTSMYLCASSPGGGQGLHEQYFGPGTRLTVT.

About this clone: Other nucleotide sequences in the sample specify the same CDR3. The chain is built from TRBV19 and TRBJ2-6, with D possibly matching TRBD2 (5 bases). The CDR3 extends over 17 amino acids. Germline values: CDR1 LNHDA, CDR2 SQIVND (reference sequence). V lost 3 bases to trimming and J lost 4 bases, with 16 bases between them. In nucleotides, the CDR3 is TGTGCCAGTAGTATGATTTTTCGGGATCCCGGGGCCAACGTCCTGACTTTC. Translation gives CASSMIFRDPGANVLTF. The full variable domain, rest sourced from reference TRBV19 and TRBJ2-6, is DGGITQSPKYLFRKEGQNVTLSCEQNLNHDAMYWYRQDPGQGLRLIYYSQIVNDFQKGDIAEGYSVSREKKESFPLTVTSAQKNPTAFYLCASSMIFRDPGANVLTFGAGSRLTVL.

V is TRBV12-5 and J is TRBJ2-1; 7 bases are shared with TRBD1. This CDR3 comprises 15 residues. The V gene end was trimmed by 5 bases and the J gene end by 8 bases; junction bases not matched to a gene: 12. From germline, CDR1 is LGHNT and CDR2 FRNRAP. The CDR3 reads CASGGRDSSTDEQFF. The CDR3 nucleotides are TGTGCTAGTGGTGGCCGGGACAGTTCGACCGATGAGCAGTTCTTC.

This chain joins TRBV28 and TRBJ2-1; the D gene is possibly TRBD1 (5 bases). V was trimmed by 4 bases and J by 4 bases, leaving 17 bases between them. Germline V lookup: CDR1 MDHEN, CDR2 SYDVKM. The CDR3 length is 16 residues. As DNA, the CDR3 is TGTGCCAGCAGTTCCCCCCACGACAGCGTTTACAATGAGCAGTTCTTC. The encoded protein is CASSSPHDSVYNEQFF.

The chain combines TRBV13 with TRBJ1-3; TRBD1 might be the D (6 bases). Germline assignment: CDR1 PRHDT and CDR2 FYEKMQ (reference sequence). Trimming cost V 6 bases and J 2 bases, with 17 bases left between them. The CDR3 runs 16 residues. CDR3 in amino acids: CASSLGGRNAGNTIYF. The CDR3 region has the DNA TGTGCCAGCAGTTTGGGGGGGCGCAACGCTGGAAACACCATATATTTT.

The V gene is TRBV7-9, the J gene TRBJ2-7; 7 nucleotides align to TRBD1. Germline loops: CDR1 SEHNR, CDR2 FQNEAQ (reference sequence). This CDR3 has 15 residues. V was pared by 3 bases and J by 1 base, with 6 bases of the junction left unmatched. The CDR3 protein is CASSFRGQTSYEQYF. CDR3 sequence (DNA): TGTGCCAGCAGCTTCAGGGGACAGACATCCTACGAGCAGTACTTC. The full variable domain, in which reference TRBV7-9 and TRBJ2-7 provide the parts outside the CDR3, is DTGVSQNPRHKITKRGQNVTFRCDPISEHNRLYWYRQTLGQGPEFLTYFQNEAQLEKSRLLSDRFSAERPKGSFSTLEIQRTEQGDSAMYLCASSFRGQTSYEQYFGPGTRLTVT.

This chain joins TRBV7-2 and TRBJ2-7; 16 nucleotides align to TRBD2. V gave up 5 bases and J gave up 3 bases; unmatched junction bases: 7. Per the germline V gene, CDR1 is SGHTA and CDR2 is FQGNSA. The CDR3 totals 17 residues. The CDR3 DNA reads TGTGCCAGCAGCCGCATGGGACTAGCGGGAGGGTTCTACGAGCAGTACTTC. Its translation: CASSRMGLAGGFYEQYF. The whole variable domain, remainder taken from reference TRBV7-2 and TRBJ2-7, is GAGVSQSPSNKVTEKGKDVELRCDPISGHTALYWYRQSLGQGLEFLIYFQGNSAPDKSGLPSDRFSAERTGGSVSTLTIQRTQQEDSAVYLCASSRMGLAGGFYEQYFGPGTRLTVT.

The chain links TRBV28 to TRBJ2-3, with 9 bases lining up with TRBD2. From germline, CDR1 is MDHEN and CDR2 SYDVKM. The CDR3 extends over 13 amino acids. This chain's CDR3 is CGAGGISTDTQYF. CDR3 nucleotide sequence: TGTGGTGCGGGGGGGATTAGCACAGATACGCAGTATTTT.

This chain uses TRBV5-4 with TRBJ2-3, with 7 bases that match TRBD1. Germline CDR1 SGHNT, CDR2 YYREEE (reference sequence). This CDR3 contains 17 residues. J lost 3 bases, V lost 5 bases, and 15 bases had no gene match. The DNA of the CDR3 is TGTGCCAGCAGTCATGAAAGGCGTTTCAGGGGGACAGATACGCAGTATTTT. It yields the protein CASSHERRFRGTDTQYF. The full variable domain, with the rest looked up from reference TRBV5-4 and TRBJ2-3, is ETGVTQSPTHLIKTRGQQVTLRCSSQSGHNTVSWYQQALGQGPQFIFQYYREEENGRGNFPPRFSGLQFPNYSSELNVNALELDDSALYLCASSHERRFRGTDTQYFGPGTRLTVL.

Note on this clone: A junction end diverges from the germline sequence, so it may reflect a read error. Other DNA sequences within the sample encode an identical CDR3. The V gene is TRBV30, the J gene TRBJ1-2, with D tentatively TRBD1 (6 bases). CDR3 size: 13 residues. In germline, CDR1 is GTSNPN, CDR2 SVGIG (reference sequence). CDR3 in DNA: TGTGCCTGGACTGTGGGGGCCGGCTATGGCTACACCTTT. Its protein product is CAWTVGAGYGYTF.

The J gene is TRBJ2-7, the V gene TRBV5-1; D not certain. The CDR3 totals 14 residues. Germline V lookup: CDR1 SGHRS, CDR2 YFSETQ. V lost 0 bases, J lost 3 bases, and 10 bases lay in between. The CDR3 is CASSLALLGYEQYF. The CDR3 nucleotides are TGCGCCAGCAGCTTGGCCCTCTTAGGCTACGAGCAGTACTTC.

The CDR3 here is CASKGTRYLSEQYF. The CDR3 nucleotides are TGTGCCAGCAAAGGGACTAGGTACTTGTCCGAGCAGTACTTC. The chain has TRBV6-6 and TRBJ2-7, with 8 positions matching TRBD2. Per the germline V gene, CDR1 is MNHNY and CDR2 is SVGAGI (reference sequence). The CDR3 loop spans 14 amino acids. V gave up 7 bases and J gave up 6 bases; unmatched junction bases: 11.

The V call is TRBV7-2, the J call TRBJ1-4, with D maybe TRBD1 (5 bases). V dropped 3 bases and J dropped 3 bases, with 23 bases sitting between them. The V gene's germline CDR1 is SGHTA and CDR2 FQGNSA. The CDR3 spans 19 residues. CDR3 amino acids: CASSLDGGFGLVANEKLFF. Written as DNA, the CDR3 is TGTGCCAGCAGCTTGGACGGGGGTTTTGGGTTAGTTGCTAATGAAAAACTGTTTTTT.

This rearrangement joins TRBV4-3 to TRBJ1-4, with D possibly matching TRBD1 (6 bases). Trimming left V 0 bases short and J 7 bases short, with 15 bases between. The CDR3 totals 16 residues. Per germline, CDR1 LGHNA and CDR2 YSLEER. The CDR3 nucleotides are TGCGCCAGCAGCCAAGACCGAACAGGGAGAGGTGAAAAACTGTTTTTT. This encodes CASSQDRTGRGEKLFF.

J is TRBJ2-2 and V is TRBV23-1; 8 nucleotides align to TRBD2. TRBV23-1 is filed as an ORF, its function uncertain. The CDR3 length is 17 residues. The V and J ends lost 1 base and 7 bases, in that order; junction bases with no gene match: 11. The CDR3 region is CASSQWSGGPCDGELFF. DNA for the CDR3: TGCGCCAGCAGTCAATGGTCGGGAGGGCCGTGTGACGGGGAGCTGTTTTTT.

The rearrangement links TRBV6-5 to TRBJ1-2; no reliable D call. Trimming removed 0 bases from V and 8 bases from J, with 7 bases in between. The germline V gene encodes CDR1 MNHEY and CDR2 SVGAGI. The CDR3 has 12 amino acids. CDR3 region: CASSYSMQGYTF. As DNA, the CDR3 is TGTGCCAGCAGTTACTCGATGCAGGGCTACACCTTC.

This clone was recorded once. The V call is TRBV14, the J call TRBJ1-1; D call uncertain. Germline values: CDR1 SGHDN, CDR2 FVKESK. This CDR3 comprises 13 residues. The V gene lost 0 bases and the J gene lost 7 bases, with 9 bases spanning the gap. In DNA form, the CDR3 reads TGTGCCAGCAGCCAAGATCAGGACTTTGAAGCTTTCTTT. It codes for CASSQDQDFEAFF.

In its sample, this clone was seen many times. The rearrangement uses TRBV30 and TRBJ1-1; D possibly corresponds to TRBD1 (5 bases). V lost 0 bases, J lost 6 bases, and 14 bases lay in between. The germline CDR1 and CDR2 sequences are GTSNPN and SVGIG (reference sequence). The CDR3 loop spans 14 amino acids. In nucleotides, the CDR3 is TGTGCCTGGAGTGTATCCCCCCGGGGGGCTGAAGCTTTCTTT. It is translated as CAWSVSPRGAEAFF.

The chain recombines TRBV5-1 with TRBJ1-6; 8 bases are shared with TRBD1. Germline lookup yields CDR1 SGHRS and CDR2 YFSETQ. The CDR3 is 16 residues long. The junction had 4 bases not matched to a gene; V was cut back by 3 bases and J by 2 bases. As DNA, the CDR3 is TGCGCCAGCAGCTCCGGACAGGGCGCCTATAATTCACCCCTCCACTTT. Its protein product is CASSSGQGAYNSPLHF.

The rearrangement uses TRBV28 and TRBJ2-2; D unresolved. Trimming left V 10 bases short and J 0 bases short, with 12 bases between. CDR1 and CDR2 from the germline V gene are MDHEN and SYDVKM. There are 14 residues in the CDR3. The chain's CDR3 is CATPATANTGELFF. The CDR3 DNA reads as TGTGCCACACCTGCGACGGCGAACACCGGGGAGCTGTTTTTT. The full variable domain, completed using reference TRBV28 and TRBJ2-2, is DVKVTQSSRYLVKRTGEKVFLECVQDMDHENMFWYRQDPGLGLRLIYFSYDVKMKEKGDIPEGYSVSREKKERFSLILESASTNQTSMYLCATPATANTGELFFGEGSRLTVL.

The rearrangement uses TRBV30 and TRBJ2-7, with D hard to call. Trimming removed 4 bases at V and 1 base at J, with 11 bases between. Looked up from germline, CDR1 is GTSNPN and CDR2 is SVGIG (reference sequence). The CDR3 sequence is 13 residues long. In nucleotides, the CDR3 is TGTGCCTGGACCCCTAGGTCTTCCTACGAGCAGTACTTC. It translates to CAWTPRSSYEQYF. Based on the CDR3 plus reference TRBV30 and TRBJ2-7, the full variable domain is SQTIHQWPATLVQPVGSPLSLECTVEGTSNPNLYWYRQAAGRGLQLLFYSVGIGQISSEVPQNLSASRPQDRQFILSSKKLLLSDSGFYLCAWTPRSSYEQYFGPGTRLTVT.

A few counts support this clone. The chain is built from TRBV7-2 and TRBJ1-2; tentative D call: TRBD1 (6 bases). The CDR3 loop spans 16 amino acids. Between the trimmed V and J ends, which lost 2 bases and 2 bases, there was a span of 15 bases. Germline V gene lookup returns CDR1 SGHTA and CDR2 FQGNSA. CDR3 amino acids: CASSLSFGGQNYGYTF. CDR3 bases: TGTGCCAGCAGCTTATCCTTTGGTGGACAGAACTATGGCTACACCTTC.

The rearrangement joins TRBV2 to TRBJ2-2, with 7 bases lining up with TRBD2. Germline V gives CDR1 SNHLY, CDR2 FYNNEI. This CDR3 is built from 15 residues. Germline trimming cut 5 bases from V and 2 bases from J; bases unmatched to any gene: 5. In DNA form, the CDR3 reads TGTGCCAGCAGTCTTAGCGGGCCCAACACCGGGGAGCTGTTTTTT. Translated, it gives CASSLSGPNTGELFF.

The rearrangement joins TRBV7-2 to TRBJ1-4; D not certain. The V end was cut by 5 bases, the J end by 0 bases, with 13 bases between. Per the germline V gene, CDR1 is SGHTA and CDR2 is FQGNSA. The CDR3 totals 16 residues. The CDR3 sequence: CASSPNAGATNEKLFF. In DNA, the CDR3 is TGTGCCAGCAGCCCGAACGCGGGAGCAACTAATGAAAAACTGTTTTTT.

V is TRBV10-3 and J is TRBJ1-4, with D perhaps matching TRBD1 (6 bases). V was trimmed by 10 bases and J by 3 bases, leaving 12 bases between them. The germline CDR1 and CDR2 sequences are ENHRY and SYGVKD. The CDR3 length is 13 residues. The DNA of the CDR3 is TGTGCCACAACGAGGGGGTCTAATGAAAAACTGTTTTTT. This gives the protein CATTRGSNEKLFF.

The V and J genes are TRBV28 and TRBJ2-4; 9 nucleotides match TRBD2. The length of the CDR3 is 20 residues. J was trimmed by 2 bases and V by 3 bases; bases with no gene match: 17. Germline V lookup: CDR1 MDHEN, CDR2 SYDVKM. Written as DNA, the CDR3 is TGTGCCAGCAGTTTCGCGCGGGGAAGCGGGGGGCCCATATCCAAAAACATTCAGTACTTC. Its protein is CASSFARGSGGPISKNIQYF.

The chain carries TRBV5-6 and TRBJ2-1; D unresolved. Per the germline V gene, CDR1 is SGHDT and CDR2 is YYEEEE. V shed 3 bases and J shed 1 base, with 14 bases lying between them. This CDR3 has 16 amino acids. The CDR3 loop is CASSSSREWSYNEQFF. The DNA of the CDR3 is TGTGCCAGCAGCTCCAGCCGTGAATGGTCCTACAATGAGCAGTTCTTC.